A selection of T cell receptor beta chains follows, all from one sample in a study of blood T cell repertoires in COVID-19. Clones were read by immunoSEQ multiplex PCR, and TCRdb kept only the in-frame ones, dropping some. The sample has more than 65,000 clones; roughly nine tenths are singletons. The sample taken for sequencing was peripheral blood. Receptors were obtained from a man in his fifties or sixties with acute or convalescent COVID-19. Both conserved end residues are part of each CDR3. D genes are given only for firm matches.

d_call	v_call	j_call	cdr3_aa
TRBD1	TRBV30	TRBJ2-7	CAWSGLRDRRTYEQYF
NA	TRBV5-1	TRBJ2-3	CASSLATSAGDTQYF
NA	TRBV4-1	TRBJ1-2	CASSLHGGDLYGYTF
NA	TRBV12-3/TRBV12-4	TRBJ1-1	CASSFQGFTEAFF
NA	TRBV6-5	TRBJ1-5	CASKVGVLSNQPQHF
NA	TRBV6-5	TRBJ1-5	CASRGTGIHQPQHF
NA	TRBV3-1/TRBV3-2	TRBJ2-3	CASSVQAGTTDTQYF
NA	TRBV10-2	TRBJ1-6	CASRQTVPNNSPLHF
NA	TRBV7-6	TRBJ2-5	CASSLGAGRAVPGETQYF
TRBD1	TRBV7-2	TRBJ1-5	CASSLGTGGIGGGNQPQHF
NA	TRBV9	TRBJ2-3	CASSVGGILDTQYF
TRBD1	TRBV7-8	TRBJ2-2	CASSPRGQGGLNTGELFF
TRBD2	TRBV12-5	TRBJ2-7	CASGLRTAGDGQQYF
NA	TRBV21-1	TRBJ1-2	CASSKVGQGAEWYGYTF
TRBD1	TRBV7-8	TRBJ1-1	CASSFLGQGVTEAFF
NA	TRBV6-5	TRBJ2-2	CASSRGAGNTGELFF
TRBD2	TRBV13	TRBJ2-1	CASSPPFSLLAENYNEQFF
NA	TRBV15	TRBJ1-1	CATSRLQGNTEAFF
NA	TRBV7-6	TRBJ1-1	CASSFSMGGSGTEAFF
NA	TRBV2	TRBJ1-4	CASSERQTNFHVREKLFF
TRBD2	TRBV14	TRBJ2-5	CASSQDWRSGGTQETQYF
NA	TRBV6-1	TRBJ1-1	CASSDQTDTEAFF
NA	TRBV28	TRBJ1-3	CASSLPNRGNTIYF
NA	TRBV30	TRBJ1-5	CAWSVQGGPQHF
TRBD1	TRBV19	TRBJ1-4	CASSATGGRANEKLFF
TRBD2	TRBV9	TRBJ2-1	CASSVEGSGASSYNEQFF
NA	TRBV3-1/TRBV3-2	TRBJ2-1	CASSQGFRVGGYNEQFF
TRBD1	TRBV5-1	TRBJ1-4	CASSLTGEGEKLFF
TRBD2	TRBV25-1	TRBJ2-2	CASSSEAGDPGELFF
TRBD1	TRBV27	TRBJ1-6	CASRLTGGYNSPLHF
TRBD1	TRBV7-7	TRBJ2-1	CASSPYATGTGNEQFF
TRBD2	TRBV7-2	TRBJ2-5	CASSSLRTSGFQETQYF
NA	TRBV5-1	TRBJ1-1	CASSFNEYTEAFF
TRBD1	TRBV7-2	TRBJ2-6	CASSSPGQVSSGANVLTF
NA	TRBV11-1	TRBJ1-4	CASSLASGTNEKLFF
NA	TRBV2	TRBJ1-1	CASSEVAWNTEAFF
NA	TRBV2	TRBJ2-2	CATRTGGELFF
TRBD1	TRBV4-2	TRBJ1-2	CASSPWGQGGSSYGYTF
NA	TRBV5-1	TRBJ2-2	CASSSQGLNTGELFF
TRBD2	TRBV5-6	TRBJ2-7	CASTLGISGGYEQYF
NA	TRBV14	TRBJ1-1	CASSRGPGTEAFF
NA	TRBV3-1/TRBV3-2	TRBJ2-7	CASSPSGASSEQYF
NA	TRBV5-4	TRBJ1-1	CASSLPYGGTEAFF
NA	TRBV4-2	TRBJ1-1	CASSQGEGDTEAFF
NA	TRBV7-8	TRBJ2-5	CASSLDGGLETQYF
TRBD1	TRBV5-6	TRBJ1-1	CASSWGQVNTEAFF
TRBD1	TRBV5-5	TRBJ2-3	CASTYLTGGGDTQYF
NA	TRBV5-1	TRBJ1-1	CASSKGGTMNTEAFF
TRBD1	TRBV5-1	TRBJ1-2	CASGTGSHGYTF
TRBD1	TRBV30	TRBJ2-2	CAWERDSNTGELFF
NA	TRBV9	TRBJ2-7	CASSATLPMQGTPYEQYF